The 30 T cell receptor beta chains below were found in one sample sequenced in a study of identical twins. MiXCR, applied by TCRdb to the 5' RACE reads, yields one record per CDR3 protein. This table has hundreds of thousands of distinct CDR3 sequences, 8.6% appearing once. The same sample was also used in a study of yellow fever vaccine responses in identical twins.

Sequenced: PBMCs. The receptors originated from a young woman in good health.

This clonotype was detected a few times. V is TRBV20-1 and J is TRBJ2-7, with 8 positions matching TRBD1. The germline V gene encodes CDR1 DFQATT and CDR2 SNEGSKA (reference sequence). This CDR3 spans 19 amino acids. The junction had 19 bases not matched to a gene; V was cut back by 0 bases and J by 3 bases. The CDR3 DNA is TGCAGTGCTAGAGAATCGGCAGGGGGCTCTCTGGGACGCCACTACGAGCAGTACTTC. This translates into CSARESAGGSLGRHYEQYF.

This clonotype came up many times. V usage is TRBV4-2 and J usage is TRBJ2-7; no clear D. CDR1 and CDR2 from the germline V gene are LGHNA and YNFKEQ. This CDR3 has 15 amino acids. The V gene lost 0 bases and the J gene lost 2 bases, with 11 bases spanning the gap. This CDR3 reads CASSQEEEYTYEQYF. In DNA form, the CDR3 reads TGTGCCAGCAGCCAAGAAGAGGAATATACCTACGAGCAGTACTTC.

The CDR3 loop reads CASSEPGLAGTGELFF. The CDR3 bases are TGTGCCAGCAGCGAGCCGGGACTAGCGGGTACCGGGGAGCTGTTTTTT. The rearrangement links TRBV7-9 to TRBJ2-2; 12 nucleotides match TRBD2. From germline, CDR1 is SEHNR and CDR2 FQNEAQ (reference sequence). The CDR3 covers 16 residues. The J segment lost 5 bases and the V segment lost 5 bases, leaving 6 bases of the junction unmatched.

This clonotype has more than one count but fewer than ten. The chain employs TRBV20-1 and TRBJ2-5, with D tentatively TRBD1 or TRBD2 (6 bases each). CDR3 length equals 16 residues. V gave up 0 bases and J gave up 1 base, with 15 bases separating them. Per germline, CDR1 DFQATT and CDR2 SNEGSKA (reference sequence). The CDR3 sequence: CSAREGSRGPQETQYF. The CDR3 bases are TGCAGTGCTAGAGAGGGAAGTCGGGGGCCCCAAGAGACCCAGTACTTC.

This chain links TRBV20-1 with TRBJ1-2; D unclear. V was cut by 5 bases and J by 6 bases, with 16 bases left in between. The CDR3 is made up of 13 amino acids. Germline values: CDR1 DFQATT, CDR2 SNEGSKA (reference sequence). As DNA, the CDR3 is TGCAGTGCTCCTGGACCACCCGGCCATGGCTACACCTTC. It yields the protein CSAPGPPGHGYTF.

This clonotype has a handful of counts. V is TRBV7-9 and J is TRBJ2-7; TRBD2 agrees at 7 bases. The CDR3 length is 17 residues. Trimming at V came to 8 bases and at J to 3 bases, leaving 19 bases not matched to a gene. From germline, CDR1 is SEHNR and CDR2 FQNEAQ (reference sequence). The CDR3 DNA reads TGTGCCAGCGGAAATCCAACTTGGGCGGGAGCATTCTACGAGCAGTACTTC. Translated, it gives CASGNPTWAGAFYEQYF.

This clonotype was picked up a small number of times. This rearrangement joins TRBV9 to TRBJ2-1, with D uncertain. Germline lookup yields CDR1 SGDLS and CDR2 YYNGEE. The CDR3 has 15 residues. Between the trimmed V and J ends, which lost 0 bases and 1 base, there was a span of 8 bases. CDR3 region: CASSVGMGSYNEQFF. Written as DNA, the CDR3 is TGTGCCAGCAGCGTAGGGATGGGGTCCTACAATGAGCAGTTCTTC. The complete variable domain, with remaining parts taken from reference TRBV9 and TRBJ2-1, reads DSGVTQTPKHLITATGQRVTLRCSPRSGDLSVYWYQQSLDQGLQFLIQYYNGEERAKGNILERFSAQQFPDLHSELNLSSLELGDSALYFCASSVGMGSYNEQFFGPGTRLTVL.

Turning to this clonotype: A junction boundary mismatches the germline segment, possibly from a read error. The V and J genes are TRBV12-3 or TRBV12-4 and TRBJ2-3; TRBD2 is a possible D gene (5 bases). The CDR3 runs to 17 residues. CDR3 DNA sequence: TGTGCCGGCAGTTTTCACCTGTCTCGAAGCCGGGAAGATACGCAGTATTTT. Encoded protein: CAGSFHLSRSREDTQYF.

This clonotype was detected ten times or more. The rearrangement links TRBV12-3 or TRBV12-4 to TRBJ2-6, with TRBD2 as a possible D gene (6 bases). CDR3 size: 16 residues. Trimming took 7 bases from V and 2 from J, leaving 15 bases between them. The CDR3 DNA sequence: TGTGCCAGCACCCCCGGGGGTCTGACTGGGGCCAACGTCCTGACTTTC. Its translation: CASTPGGLTGANVLTF.

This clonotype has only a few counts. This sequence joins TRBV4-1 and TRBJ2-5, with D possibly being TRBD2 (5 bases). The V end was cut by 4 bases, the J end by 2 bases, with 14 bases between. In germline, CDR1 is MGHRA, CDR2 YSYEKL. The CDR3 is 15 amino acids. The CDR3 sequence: CASSPIFPGQETQYF. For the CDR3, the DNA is TGCGCCAGCAGCCCCATATTCCCGGGGCAAGAGACCCAGTACTTC.

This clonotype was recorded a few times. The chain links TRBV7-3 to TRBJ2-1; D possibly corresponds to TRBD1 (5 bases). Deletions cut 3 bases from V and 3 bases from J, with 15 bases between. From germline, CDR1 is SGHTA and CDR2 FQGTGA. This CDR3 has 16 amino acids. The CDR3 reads CASSFGPGPLYNEQFF. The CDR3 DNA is TGTGCCAGCAGCTTCGGACCAGGGCCGCTCTACAATGAGCAGTTCTTC.

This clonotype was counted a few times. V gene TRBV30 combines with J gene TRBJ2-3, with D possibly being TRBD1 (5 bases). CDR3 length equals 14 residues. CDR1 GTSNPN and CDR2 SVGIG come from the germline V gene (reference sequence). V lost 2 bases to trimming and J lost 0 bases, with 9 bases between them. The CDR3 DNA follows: TGTGCCTGGAGTCCAGGGTTGAGCACAGATACGCAGTATTTT. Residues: CAWSPGLSTDTQYF.

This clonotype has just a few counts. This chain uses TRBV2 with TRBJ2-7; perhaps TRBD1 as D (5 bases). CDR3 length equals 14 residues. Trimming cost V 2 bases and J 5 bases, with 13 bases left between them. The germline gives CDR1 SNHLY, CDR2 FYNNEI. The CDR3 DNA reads TGTGCCAGCAGTGAACAGGGTCAGGTAAACGAGCAGTACTTC. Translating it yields CASSEQGQVNEQYF. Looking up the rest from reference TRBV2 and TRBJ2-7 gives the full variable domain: EPEVTQTPSHQVTQMGQEVILRCVPISNHLYFYWYRQILGQKVEFLVSFYNNEISEKSEIFDDQFSVERPDGSNFTLKIRSTKLEDSAMYFCASSEQGQVNEQYFGPGTRLTVT.

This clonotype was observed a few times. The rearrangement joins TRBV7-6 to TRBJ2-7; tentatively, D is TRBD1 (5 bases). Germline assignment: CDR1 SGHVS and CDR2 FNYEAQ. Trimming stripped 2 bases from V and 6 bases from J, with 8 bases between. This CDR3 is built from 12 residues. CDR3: CASSLIRGEQYF. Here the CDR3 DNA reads TGTGCCAGCAGCTTAATTAGGGGCGAGCAGTACTTC.

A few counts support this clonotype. CDR3 amino acids: CASSQEGTWDLRNTIYF. CDR3 nucleotide sequence: TGCGCCAGCAGCCAAGAAGGAACCTGGGATCTAAGAAACACCATATATTTT. The rearrangement links TRBV4-1 to TRBJ1-3; no reliable D call. The V gene lost 0 bases and the J gene lost 5 bases, with 17 bases spanning the gap. CDR1 is MGHRA, CDR2 YSYEKL, per germline. The CDR3 totals 17 residues.

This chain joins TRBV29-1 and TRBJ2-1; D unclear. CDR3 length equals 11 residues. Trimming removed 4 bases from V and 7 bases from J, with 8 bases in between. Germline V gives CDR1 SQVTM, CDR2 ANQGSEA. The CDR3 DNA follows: TGCAGCGTTGTAGTGGGGAATGAGCAGTTCTTC. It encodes CSVVVGNEQFF.

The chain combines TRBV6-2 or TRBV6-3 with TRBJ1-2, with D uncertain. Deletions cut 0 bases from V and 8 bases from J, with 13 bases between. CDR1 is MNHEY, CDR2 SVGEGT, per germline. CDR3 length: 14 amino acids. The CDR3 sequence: CASSYSAVTTGYTF. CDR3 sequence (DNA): TGTGCCAGCAGTTACTCTGCAGTCACTACCGGCTACACCTTC.

The CDR3 DNA reads as TGCGCCAGCAGCCAAGAGAAAGGGAAGGGGACCTACGAGCAGTACTTC. Protein sequence: CASSQEKGKGTYEQYF. The V and J genes are TRBV4-1 and TRBJ2-7; D is perhaps TRBD1 (5 bases). CDR1 and CDR2 (germline): MGHRA, YSYEKL. V lost 0 bases, J lost 2 bases, and 14 bases lay in between. This CDR3 comprises 16 residues.

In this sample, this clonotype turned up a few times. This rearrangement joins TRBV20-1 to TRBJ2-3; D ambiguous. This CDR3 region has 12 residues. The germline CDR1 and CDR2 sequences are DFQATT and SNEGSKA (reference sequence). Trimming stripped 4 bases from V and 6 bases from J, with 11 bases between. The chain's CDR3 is CSAIDFTDTQYF. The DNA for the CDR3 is TGCAGTGCTATAGATTTTACGGATACGCAGTATTTT.

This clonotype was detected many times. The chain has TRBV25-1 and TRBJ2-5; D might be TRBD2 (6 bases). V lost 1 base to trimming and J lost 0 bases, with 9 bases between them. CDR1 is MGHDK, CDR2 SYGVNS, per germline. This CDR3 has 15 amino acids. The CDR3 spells CASSESGEYQETQYF. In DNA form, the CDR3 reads TGTGCCAGCAGTGAATCGGGAGAGTACCAAGAGACCCAGTACTTC.

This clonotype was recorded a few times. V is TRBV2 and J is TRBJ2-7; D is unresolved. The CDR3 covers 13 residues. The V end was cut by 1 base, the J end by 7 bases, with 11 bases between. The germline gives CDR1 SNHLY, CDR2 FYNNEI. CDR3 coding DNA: TGTGCCAGCAGTGAAGAGGCACCTTGGGAGCAGTACTTC. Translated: CASSEEAPWEQYF.

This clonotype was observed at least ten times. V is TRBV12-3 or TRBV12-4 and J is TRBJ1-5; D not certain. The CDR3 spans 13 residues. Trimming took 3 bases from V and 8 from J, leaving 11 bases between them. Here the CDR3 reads CASSFGALEPQHF. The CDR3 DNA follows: TGTGCCAGCAGTTTCGGAGCTTTGGAGCCCCAGCATTTT.

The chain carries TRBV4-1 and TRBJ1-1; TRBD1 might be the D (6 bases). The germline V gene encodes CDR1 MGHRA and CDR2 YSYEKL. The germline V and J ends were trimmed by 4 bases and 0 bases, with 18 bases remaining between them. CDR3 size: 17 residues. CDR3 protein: CASSPGGPESMNTEAFF. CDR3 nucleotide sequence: TGCGCCAGCAGCCCTGGGGGGCCAGAGAGTATGAACACTGAAGCTTTCTTT.

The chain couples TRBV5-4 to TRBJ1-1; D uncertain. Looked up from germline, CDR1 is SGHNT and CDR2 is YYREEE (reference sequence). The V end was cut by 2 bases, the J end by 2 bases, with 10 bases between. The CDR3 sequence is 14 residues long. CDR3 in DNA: TGTGCCAGCAGCTTATGGGCCGCCAACACTGAAGCTTTCTTT. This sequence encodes CASSLWAANTEAFF.

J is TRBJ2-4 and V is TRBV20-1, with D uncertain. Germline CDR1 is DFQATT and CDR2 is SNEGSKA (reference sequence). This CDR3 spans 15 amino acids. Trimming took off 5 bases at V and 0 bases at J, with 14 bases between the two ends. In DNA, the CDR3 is TGCAGTGCTGGCGAATATGATCTAGCCAAAAACATTCAGTACTTC. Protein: CSAGEYDLAKNIQYF.

The CDR3 DNA reads as TGTGCCAGCAGCTTAGAAACTAAAAAAGAGACCCAGTACTTC. It yields the protein CASSLETKKETQYF. V gene TRBV7-9 combines with J gene TRBJ2-5; D unresolved. Trimming removed 1 base at V and 3 bases at J, with 9 bases between. The CDR3 runs 14 residues. Germline V lookup: CDR1 SEHNR, CDR2 FQNEAQ (reference sequence).

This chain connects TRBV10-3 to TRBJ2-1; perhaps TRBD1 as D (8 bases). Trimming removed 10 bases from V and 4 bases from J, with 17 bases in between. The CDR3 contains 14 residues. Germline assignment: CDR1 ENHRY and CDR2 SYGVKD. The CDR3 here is CATTDREGYNEQFF. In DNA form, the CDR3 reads TGTGCCACCACGGACAGGGAGGGATACAATGAGCAGTTCTTC.

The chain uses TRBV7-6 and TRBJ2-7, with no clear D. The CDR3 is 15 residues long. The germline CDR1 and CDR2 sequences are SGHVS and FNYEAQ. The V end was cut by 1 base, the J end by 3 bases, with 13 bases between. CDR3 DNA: TGTGCCAGCAGCTTAGACTGGCAGGACCGCTACGAGCAGTACTTC. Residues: CASSLDWQDRYEQYF.

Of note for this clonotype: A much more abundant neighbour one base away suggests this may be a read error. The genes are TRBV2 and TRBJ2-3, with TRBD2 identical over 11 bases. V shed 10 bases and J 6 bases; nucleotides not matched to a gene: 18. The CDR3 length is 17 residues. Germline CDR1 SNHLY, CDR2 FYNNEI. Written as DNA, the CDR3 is TGTGCCATCAGCCCCGGTCCCCATAGCGGGGGGGCGGATACGCAGTATTTT. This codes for CAISPGPHSGGADTQYF.

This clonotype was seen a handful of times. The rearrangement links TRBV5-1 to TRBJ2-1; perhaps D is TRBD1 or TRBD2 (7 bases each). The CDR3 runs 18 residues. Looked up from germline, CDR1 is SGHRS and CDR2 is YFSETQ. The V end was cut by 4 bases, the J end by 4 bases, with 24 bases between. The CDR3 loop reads CASSPPGRGLSRYNEQFF. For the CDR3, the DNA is TGCGCCAGCAGCCCACCGGGGAGGGGGCTGTCGCGGTACAATGAGCAGTTCTTC.